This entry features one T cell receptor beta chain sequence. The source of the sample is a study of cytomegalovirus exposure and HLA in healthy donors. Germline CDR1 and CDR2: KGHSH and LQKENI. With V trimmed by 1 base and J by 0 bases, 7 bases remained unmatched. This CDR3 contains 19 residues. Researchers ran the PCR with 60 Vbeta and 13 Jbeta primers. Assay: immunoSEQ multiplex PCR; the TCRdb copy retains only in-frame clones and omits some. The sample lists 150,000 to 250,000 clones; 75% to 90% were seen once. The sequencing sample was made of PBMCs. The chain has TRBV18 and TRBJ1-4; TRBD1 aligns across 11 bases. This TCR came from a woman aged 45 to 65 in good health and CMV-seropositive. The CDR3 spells CASSPRTGQGVSTNEKLFF. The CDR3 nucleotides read TGTGCCAGCTCACCACGCACGGGACAGGGGGTATCAACTAATGAAAAACTGTTTTTT.